The clone carrying this T cell receptor beta chain was observed many times. For TCRbeta, the library was prepared with unique molecular identifiers. MiXCR was run by TCRdb on the PCR reads, yielding one entry per CDR3 protein. Here the sample spans approximately 200,000 distinct CDR3 sequences, more than 14% being singletons. Trimming cost V 2 bases and J 2 bases; bases outside gene matches: 10. Per germline, CDR1 SGHRS and CDR2 YFSETQ. This CDR3 contains 17 residues. This sample is drawn from a study of T-cell reconstitution after alpha-beta-depleted transplantation in children. V and J are TRBV5-1 and TRBJ2-1; 7 bases are a match to TRBD2. Specimen: PBMCs from the stem cell graft donor, collected from the stem cell graft. The clonotype comes from a human donor who donated a stem cell graft to a child with acute lymphoblastic leukemia. In DNA form, the CDR3 reads TGCGCCAGCAGCTTCCCCGGGCGGGGGAGCACCTACAATGAGCAGTTCTTC. This gives the protein CASSFPGRGSTYNEQFF.